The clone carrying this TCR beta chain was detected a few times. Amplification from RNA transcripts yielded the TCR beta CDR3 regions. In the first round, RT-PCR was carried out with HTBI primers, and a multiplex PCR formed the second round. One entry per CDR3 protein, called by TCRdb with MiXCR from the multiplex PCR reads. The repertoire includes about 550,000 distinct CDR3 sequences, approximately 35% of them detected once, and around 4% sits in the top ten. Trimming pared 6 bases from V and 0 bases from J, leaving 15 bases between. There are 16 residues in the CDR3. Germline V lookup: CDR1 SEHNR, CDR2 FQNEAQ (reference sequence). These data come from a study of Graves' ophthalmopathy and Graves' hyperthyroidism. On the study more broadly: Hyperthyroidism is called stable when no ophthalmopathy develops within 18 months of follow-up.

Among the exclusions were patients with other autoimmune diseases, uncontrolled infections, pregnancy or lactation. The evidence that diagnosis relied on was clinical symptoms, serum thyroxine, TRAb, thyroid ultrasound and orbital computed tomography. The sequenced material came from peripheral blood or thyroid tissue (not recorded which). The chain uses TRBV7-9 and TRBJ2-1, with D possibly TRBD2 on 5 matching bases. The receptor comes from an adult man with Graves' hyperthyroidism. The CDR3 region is CASSGLAPSSYNEQFF. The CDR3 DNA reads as TGTGCCAGCAGTGGGCTAGCCCCTAGCTCCTACAATGAGCAGTTCTTC.